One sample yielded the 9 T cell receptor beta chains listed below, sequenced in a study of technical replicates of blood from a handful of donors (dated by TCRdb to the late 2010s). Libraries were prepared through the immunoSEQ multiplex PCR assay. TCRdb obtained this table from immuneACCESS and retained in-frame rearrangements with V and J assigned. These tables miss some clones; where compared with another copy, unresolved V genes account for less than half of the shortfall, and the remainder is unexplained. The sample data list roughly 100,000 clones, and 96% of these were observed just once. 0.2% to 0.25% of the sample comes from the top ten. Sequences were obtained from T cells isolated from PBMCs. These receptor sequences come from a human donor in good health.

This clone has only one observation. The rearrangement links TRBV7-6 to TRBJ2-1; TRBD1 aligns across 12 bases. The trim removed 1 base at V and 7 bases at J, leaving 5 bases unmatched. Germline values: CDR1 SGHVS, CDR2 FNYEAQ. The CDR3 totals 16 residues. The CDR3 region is CASSLDGTGGWNEQFF. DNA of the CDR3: TGTGCCAGCAGCTTAGATGGGACAGGGGGCTGGAATGAGCAGTTCTTC.

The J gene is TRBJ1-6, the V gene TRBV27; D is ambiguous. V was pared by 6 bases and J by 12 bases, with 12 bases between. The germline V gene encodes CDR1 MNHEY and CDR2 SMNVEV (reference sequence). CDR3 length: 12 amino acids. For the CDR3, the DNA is TGTGCCAGCAGGCCCCCCGGTTTACCCCTCCACTTT. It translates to CASRPPGLPLHF.

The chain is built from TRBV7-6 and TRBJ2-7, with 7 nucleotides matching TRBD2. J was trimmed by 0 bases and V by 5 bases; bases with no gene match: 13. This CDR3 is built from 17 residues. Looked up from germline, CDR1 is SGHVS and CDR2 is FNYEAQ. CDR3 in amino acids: CASSPGKVAGVSYEQYF. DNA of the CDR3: TGTGCCAGCAGCCCAGGGAAAGTGGCGGGAGTCTCCTACGAGCAGTACTTC.

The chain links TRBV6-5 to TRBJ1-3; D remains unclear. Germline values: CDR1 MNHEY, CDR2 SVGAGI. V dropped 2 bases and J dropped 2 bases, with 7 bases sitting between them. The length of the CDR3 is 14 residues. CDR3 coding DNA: TGTGCCAGCAGTTACCGAGGAGCTGGAAACACCATATATTTT. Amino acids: CASSYRGAGNTIYF.

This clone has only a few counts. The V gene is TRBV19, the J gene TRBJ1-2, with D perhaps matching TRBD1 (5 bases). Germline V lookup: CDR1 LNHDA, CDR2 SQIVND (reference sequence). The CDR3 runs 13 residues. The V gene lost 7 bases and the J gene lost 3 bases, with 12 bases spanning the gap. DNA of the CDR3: TGTGCCAGTACAGTGACAGAGTACTATGGCTACACCTTC. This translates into CASTVTEYYGYTF.

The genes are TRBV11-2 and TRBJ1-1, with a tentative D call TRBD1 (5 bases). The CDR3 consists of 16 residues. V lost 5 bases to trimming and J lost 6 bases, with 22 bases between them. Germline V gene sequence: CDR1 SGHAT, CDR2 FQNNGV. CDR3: CASSNLIAWGDPEAFF. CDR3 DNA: TGTGCCAGCAGCAACCTCATCGCGTGGGGGGACCCTGAAGCTTTCTTT.

This chain's CDR3 is CASGTGNSNQPQHF. The CDR3 bases are TGTGCTAGTGGCACAGGGAATAGCAATCAGCCCCAGCATTTT. The chain couples TRBV12-5 to TRBJ1-5; a weak D match, TRBD1 (6 bases). This CDR3 is built from 14 residues. Germline V lookup: CDR1 LGHNT, CDR2 FRNRAP. V lost 6 bases and J 0 bases, leaving 9 bases between the germline ends.

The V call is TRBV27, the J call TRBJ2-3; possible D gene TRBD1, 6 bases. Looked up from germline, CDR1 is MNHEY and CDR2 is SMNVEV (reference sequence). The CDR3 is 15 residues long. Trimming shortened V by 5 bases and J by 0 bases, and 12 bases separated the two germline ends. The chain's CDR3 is CASSTGYSSTDTQYF. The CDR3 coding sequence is TGTGCCAGCAGTACAGGGTATTCCAGCACAGATACGCAGTATTTT.

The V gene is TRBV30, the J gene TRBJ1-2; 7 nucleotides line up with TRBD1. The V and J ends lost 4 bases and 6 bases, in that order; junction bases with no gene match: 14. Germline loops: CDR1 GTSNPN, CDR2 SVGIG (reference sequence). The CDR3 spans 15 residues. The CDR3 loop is CAWTAVGVGTDGYTF. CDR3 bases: TGTGCCTGGACCGCGGTGGGCGTAGGGACAGATGGCTACACCTTC. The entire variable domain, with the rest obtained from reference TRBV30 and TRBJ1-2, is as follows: SQTIHQWPATLVQPVGSPLSLECTVEGTSNPNLYWYRQAAGRGLQLLFYSVGIGQISSEVPQNLSASRPQDRQFILSSKKLLLSDSGFYLCAWTAVGVGTDGYTFGSGTRLTVV.